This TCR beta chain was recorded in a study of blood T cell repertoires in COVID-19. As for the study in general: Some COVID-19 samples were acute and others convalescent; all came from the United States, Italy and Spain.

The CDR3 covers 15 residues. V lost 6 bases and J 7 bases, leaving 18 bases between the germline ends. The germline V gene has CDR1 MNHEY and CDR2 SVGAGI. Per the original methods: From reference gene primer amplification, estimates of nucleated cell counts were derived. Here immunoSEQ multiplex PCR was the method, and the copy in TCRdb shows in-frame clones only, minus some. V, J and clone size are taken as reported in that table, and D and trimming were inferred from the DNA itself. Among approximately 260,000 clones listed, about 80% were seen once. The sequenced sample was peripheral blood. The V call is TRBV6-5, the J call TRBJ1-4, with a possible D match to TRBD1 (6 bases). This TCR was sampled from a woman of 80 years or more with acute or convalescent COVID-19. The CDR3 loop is CASRPSLGGGEKLFF. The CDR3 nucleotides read TGTGCCAGCAGGCCGAGTTTAGGGGGTGGTGAAAAACTGTTTTTT.